Listed below are T cell receptor beta chains from one sample, sequenced in a study of T cell responses to AZD1222 COVID-19 vaccine. Clones were read by immunoSEQ multiplex PCR, and TCRdb kept only the in-frame ones, dropping some. The sample has more than 120,000 clones, 70% to 90% seen once. The sequencing here drew on peripheral blood, taken 28 days after the second dose of the MenACWY control vaccine. The receptors were gathered from an adult who received the MenACWY meningococcal vaccine as a control. The CDR3 runs from the conserved cysteine through the conserved F or W. The D gene is left open where the match is weak. Clone size is shown for a subset of rows, as once, few, many or a class of expanded clone.

-,TRBV2,-,14,TRBJ1-1,TGTGCCAGCAGTGTAAGAGGGGAGGGCACTGAAGCTTTCTTT,CASSVRGEGTEAFF
-,TRBV18,-,16,TRBJ2-1,TGTGCCAGCTCACTTTACACTCCAAGCTCCTACAATGAGCAGTTCTTC,CASSLYTPSSYNEQFF
-,TRBV18,TRBD1,14,TRBJ2-4,TGTGCCAGCTCACCACTGTCCGGGACAGGGGACCAGTACTTC,CASSPLSGTGDQYF
few,TRBV6-1,TRBD2,16,TRBJ2-7,TGTGCCAGCAGTGAAGCACCGGGACTAGCGGTGTACGAGCAGTACTTC,CASSEAPGLAVYEQYF
-,TRBV6-5,TRBD1,14,TRBJ2-7,TGTGCCAGCAGCGACAGGGGGGATTCCTACGAGCAGTACTTC,CASSDRGDSYEQYF
-,TRBV7-2,-,11,TRBJ2-7,TGTGCCAGCAGCTTAGGGACAGAGCAGTACTTC,CASSLGTEQYF
-,TRBV14,-,17,TRBJ2-5,TGTGCCAGCAGCCAAGAAGGTGGGCTTCTAGCAGGTGAGACCCAGTACTTC,CASSQEGGLLAGETQYF
-,TRBV12-3/TRBV12-4,TRBD1,13,TRBJ1-1,TGTGCCAGCACCCCCGGACAGGGCACTGAAGCTTTCTTT,CASTPGQGTEAFF
-,TRBV19,TRBD1,16,TRBJ1-1,TGTGCCAGTAGTATCCTCGGGACAGGGGGGAAAGCTGAAGCTTTCTTT,CASSILGTGGKAEAFF
once,TRBV4-2,-,14,TRBJ2-1,TGTGCCAGCAGCAACGGACCCGCCGACGATGAGCAGTTCTTC,CASSNGPADDEQFF
-,TRBV7-2,-,14,TRBJ2-2,TGTGCCAGCAGCTTAGCTGGATTTACCGGGGAGCTGTTTTTT,CASSLAGFTGELFF
-,TRBV3-1/TRBV3-2,-,15,TRBJ1-1,TGTGCCAGCAGCCCAATGGGGGGAAGAATCACTGAAGCTTTCTTT,CASSPMGGRITEAFF
-,TRBV19,-,14,TRBJ1-2,TGTGCCAGTAGTATCCCTGGACTTGATTATGGCTACACCTTC,CASSIPGLDYGYTF
-,TRBV6-2/TRBV6-3,-,13,TRBJ2-4,TGTGCCAGCAGTGTCCTGATTGGGGACATTCAGTACTTC,CASSVLIGDIQYF
-,TRBV9,-,13,TRBJ1-1,TGTGCCAGCAGCCAGCGGGTTTACACTGAAGCTTTCTTT,CASSQRVYTEAFF
-,TRBV10-3,-,12,TRBJ1-2,TGTGCCATCAGTGAGGACGTCAGCAGCTACACCTTC,CAISEDVSSYTF
-,TRBV5-1,TRBD1,15,TRBJ1-1,TGCGCCAGCAGCTTACAGGGACAGCAGAACACTGAAGCTTTCTTT,CASSLQGQQNTEAFF
-,TRBV11-3,TRBD2,17,TRBJ2-1,TGTGCCAGCAGCTTAGGTAAGCGGGGGAGCTCCTACAATGAGCAGTTCTTC,CASSLGKRGSSYNEQFF
-,TRBV6-2/TRBV6-3,TRBD2,15,TRBJ2-1,TGTGCCAGCAGTTACTCGACTAGCGGGGGGTGGCAGCAGTTCTTC,CASSYSTSGGWQQFF
-,TRBV5-8,-,15,TRBJ1-5,TGTGCCAGCACCCCAGTGGTGGGGGTCAATCAGCCCCAGCATTTT,CASTPVVGVNQPQHF
-,TRBV18,-,15,TRBJ2-7,TGTGCCAGCTCACCACAACAGGTCGATTCCTACGAGCAGTACTTC,CASSPQQVDSYEQYF
-,TRBV24-1,TRBD1,15,TRBJ1-2,TGTGCCACCAGTGAAAGGACAGGACTGGGGGTTGGCTACACCTTC,CATSERTGLGVGYTF
-,TRBV19,TRBD1,15,TRBJ1-2,TGTGCCAGTAGTATATCCCCGGGACAGATCTATGGCTACACCTTC,CASSISPGQIYGYTF
-,TRBV7-8,TRBD2,15,TRBJ2-7,TGTGCCAGCAGCTTACAGACTAGCGGCGTCTACGAGCAGTACTTC,CASSLQTSGVYEQYF
-,TRBV12-3/TRBV12-4,-,12,TRBJ1-2,TGTGCCAGCAGTCCCCTACGCTATGGCTACACCTTC,CASSPLRYGYTF
-,TRBV18,TRBD1,17,TRBJ2-7,TGTGCCAGCTCCCCCGGGACAGGGGGACCAACAACCTACGAGCAGTACTTC,CASSPGTGGPTTYEQYF
many,TRBV11-3,-,12,TRBJ2-5,TGTGCCAGCGGAGAAGCGGGAGAGACCCAGTACTTC,CASGEAGETQYF
once,TRBV7-9,TRBD2,13,TRBJ2-7,TGTGCCAGCAGCTCCACTAGCGGCTACGAGCAGTACTTC,CASSSTSGYEQYF
-,TRBV3-1/TRBV3-2,-,14,TRBJ1-6,TGTGCCAGCAGCCAAGACTCGGCAGGGGTTCCCCTCCACTTT,CASSQDSAGVPLHF
once,TRBV29-1,-,14,TRBJ1-1,TGCAGCGTTGAAACGGGACTCGGGAAGTCTGAAGCTTTCTTT,CSVETGLGKSEAFF
-,TRBV28,-,11,TRBJ2-7,TGTGCCAGCACCAGCTCCTACGAGCAGTACTTC,CASTSSYEQYF
-,TRBV9,-,14,TRBJ1-2,TGTGCCAGCAGCGTAGACAGCCCAAACTATGGCTACACCTTC,CASSVDSPNYGYTF
-,TRBV29-1,TRBD1,14,TRBJ2-5,TGCAGCGTCCTAGGGACAGGGTCCCAAGAGACCCAGTACTTC,CSVLGTGSQETQYF
-,TRBV2,-,15,TRBJ1-6,TGTGCCAGCAGTGAAGCGGGGCACCTTAATTCACCCCTCCACTTT,CASSEAGHLNSPLHF
-,TRBV6-2/TRBV6-3,-,14,TRBJ1-5,TGTGCCAGCAGTTACACTGTCGGCAATCAGCCCCAGCATTTT,CASSYTVGNQPQHF
-,TRBV3-1/TRBV3-2,-,13,TRBJ1-5,TGTGCCAGCAGCCAGGACAGCCATCAGCCCCAGCATTTT,CASSQDSHQPQHF
-,TRBV5-4,-,13,TRBJ2-7,TGTGCCAGCAGCCTACCTTTCTCCTACGAGCAGTACTTC,CASSLPFSYEQYF
-,TRBV27,TRBD1,15,TRBJ1-5,TGTGCCAGCAGTCCGGGGACAGTTAGCAATCAGCCCCAGCATTTT,CASSPGTVSNQPQHF
-,TRBV11-2,TRBD1,15,TRBJ1-5,TGTGCCAGCAGCACCAACAGGGGCGGCAATCAGCCCCAGCATTTT,CASSTNRGGNQPQHF
-,TRBV29-1,TRBD1,13,TRBJ2-5,TGCAGCCTAAGGACAGGGCTCACAGAGACCCAGTACTTC,CSLRTGLTETQYF
-,TRBV3-1/TRBV3-2,TRBD1,13,TRBJ1-1,TGTGCCAGTAGAGACAGGGGGATCACTGAAGCTTTCTTT,CASRDRGITEAFF
-,TRBV15,-,13,TRBJ1-5,TGTGCCACCAGCGAAGGGGCCAATCAGCCCCAGCATTTT,CATSEGANQPQHF
-,TRBV6-6,TRBD1,14,TRBJ2-7,TGTGCCAGCCGACTGGACAGGGGAAGGAACGAGCAGTACTTC,CASRLDRGRNEQYF
-,TRBV6-5,TRBD2,13,TRBJ2-7,TGTGCCAGCAGTCGAGGGACTAGCGGGGAGCAGTACTTC,CASSRGTSGEQYF
-,TRBV10-2,-,14,TRBJ1-1,TGCGCCAGCAGTGATCGACGGAGGCGAACTGAAGCTTTCTTT,CASSDRRRRTEAFF
-,TRBV5-5,-,13,TRBJ1-2,TGTGCCAGCAGCCGAGACGGGAACTATGGCTACACCTTC,CASSRDGNYGYTF
-,TRBV7-9,-,15,TRBJ1-1,TGTGCCAGCTCACACCCCTACGACGCGGATACTGAAGCTTTCTTT,CASSHPYDADTEAFF
-,TRBV28,-,15,TRBJ1-6,TGTGCCAGCAGTTCAGCGGGGAATGATAATTCACCCCTCCACTTT,CASSSAGNDNSPLHF
-,TRBV7-2,TRBD1,15,TRBJ2-5,TGTGCCAGCAGCCGCGGGACAGGGAGACAAGAGACCCAGTACTTC,CASSRGTGRQETQYF
-,TRBV4-3,-,15,TRBJ2-5,TGCGCCAGCAGCCAAGATTCGGGACTTCGAGAGACCCAGTACTTC,CASSQDSGLRETQYF